The sequence of this T cell receptor beta chain was determined in a study of blood T cell repertoires in COVID-19. Study-level background: The United States, Italy and Spain supplied acute and convalescent COVID-19 samples. The analysed material was cDNA or gDNA that came from T cells, B-cell-depleted T cells, or PBMCs.

Per the original data handling: Estimation of nucleated cell counts was performed using reference gene primer amplification. Using immunoSEQ multiplex PCR, the repertoire was profiled, and TCRdb retains in-frame clones only, with some absent. V and J calls and clone size follow that table, whereas D and trimming were derived from the DNA. The repertoire holds under 300,000 clones, with approximately 79% as singletons. V was pared by 4 bases and J by 4 bases, with 11 bases between. The CDR3 runs to 13 residues. CDR1 is SGHRS, CDR2 YFSETQ, per germline. This TCR was sampled from a woman older than 75 with active or convalescent COVID-19. Sequenced material: peripheral blood. V and J are TRBV5-1 and TRBJ2-5, with D maybe TRBD2 (5 bases). The CDR3 DNA sequence: TGCGCCAGCAGCGAGGGATCGGGAGAGACCCAGTACTTC. Translation gives CASSEGSGETQYF.